A single sample is the source of the 3 T cell receptor beta chains below, sequenced in a study of technical replicates of blood from several donors. The data were produced by immunoSEQ multiplex PCR, yet TCRdb's version contains in-frame clones alone and is incomplete. The data hold about 94,000 clones, with 95% observed a single time. Sequencing used T cells isolated from PBMCs. These receptors were taken from a human donor in good health.

The J gene is TRBJ2-4, the V gene TRBV6-1; 9 bases line up with TRBD1. Germline CDR1 is MNHNS and CDR2 is SASEGT. V shed 3 bases and J 8 bases; nucleotides not matched to a gene: 2. There are 13 residues in the CDR3. The CDR3 DNA reads as TGTGCCAGCAGTGACCGGGACAGGGACATTCAGTACTTC. Amino acid sequence: CASSDRDRDIQYF.

The CDR3 reads CASSFVSSGNTIYF. CDR3 sequence (DNA): TGTGCCAGCAGTTTTGTGTCTTCTGGAAACACCATATATTTT. The rearrangement joins TRBV28 to TRBJ1-3; D is undetermined. Germline V lookup: CDR1 MDHEN, CDR2 SYDVKM. CDR3 length: 14 amino acids. V lost 3 bases, J lost 1 base, and 7 bases lay in between.

This chain joins TRBV9 and TRBJ2-5; D is perhaps TRBD1 (6 bases). Germline lookup yields CDR1 SGDLS and CDR2 YYNGEE. The length of the CDR3 is 15 residues. Trimming shortened V by 4 bases and J by 5 bases, and 18 bases separated the two germline ends. This chain's CDR3 is CASSQRGTFLETQYF. DNA of the CDR3: TGTGCCAGCAGCCAAAGAGGGACATTCCTTGAGACCCAGTACTTC.